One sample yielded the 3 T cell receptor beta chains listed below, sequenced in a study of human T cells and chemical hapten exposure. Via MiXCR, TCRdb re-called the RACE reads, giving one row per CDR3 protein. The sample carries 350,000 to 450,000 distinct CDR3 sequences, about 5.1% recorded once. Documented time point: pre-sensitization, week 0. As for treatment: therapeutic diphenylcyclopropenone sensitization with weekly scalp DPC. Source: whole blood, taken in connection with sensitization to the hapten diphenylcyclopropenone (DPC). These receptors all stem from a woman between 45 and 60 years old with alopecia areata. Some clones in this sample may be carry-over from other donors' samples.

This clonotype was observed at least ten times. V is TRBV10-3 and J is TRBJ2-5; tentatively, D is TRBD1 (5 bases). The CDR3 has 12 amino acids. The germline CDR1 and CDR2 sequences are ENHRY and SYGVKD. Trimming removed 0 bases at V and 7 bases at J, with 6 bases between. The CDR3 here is CAISESGRTQYF. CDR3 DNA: TGTGCCATCAGTGAGTCGGGGCGGACCCAGTACTTC.

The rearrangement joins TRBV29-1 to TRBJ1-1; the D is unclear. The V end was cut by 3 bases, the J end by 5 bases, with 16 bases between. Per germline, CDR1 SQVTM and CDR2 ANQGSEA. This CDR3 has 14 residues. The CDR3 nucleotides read TGCAGCGTTGAGGGTCGTTTGGGGAAGACTGAAGCTTTCTTT. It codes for CSVEGRLGKTEAFF.

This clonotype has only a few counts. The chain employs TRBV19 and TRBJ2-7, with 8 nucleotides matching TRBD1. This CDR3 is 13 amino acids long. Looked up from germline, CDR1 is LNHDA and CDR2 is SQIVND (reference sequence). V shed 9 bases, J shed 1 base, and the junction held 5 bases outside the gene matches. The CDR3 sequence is CASATGASYEQYF. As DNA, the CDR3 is TGTGCCAGCGCGACAGGGGCTTCCTACGAGCAGTACTTC. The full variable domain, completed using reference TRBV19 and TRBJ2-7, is DGGITQSPKYLFRKEGQNVTLSCEQNLNHDAMYWYRQDPGQGLRLIYYSQIVNDFQKGDIAEGYSVSREKKESFPLTVTSAQKNPTAFYLCASATGASYEQYFGPGTRLTVT.